This TCR beta chain was sequenced in a study of STAT3 mutations in large granular lymphocyte leukemia. Background on the study: Among longitudinally sequenced T-LGLL patients, roughly half had canonical activating STAT3 mutations detected. Immunosuppressive therapy was given to more than half of T-LGLL patients. Study observations and caveats: All newly emerging clones after therapy were STAT3 wild type. Every T-cell large granular lymphocyte leukemia patient had at least one immunodominant TCR beta clonotype.

The table came from immunoSEQ multiplex PCR; TCRdb's copy has only in-frame clones and leaves some out. The table shows 35,000 to 40,000 clones, with approximately 91% occurring only once. This CDR3 has 13 amino acids. V lost 2 bases to trimming and J lost 4 bases; unmatched junction nucleotides: 4. Germline CDR1 reads SQVTM; CDR2 reads ANQGSEA. This clone was counted only a few times. Its target is not known. The genes are TRBV29-1 and TRBJ1-2; 7 bases are shared with TRBD1. The origin of this receptor is a human donor with T large granular lymphocyte leukemia. Some clones in this sample may be carry-over from other donors' samples. Sequenced sample: PBMCs. CDR3 amino acids: CSVEQGEGYGYTF. DNA for the CDR3: TGCAGCGTTGAACAGGGGGAAGGCTATGGCTACACCTTC.